This T cell receptor beta chain comes out of a study of OX40 agonist ivuxolimab in advanced cancers. Data came from immunoSEQ multiplex PCR; TCRdb stores just in-frame clones and leaves some out. The profile shows roughly 8,200 clones, around 75% of them singletons. The CDR3 length is 15 residues. V was clipped by 5 bases and J by 4 bases; unmatched bases: 6. Germline-derived CDR1 and CDR2 are SGHRS and YFSETQ. This material consisted of CD4+ or CD8+ T cells sorted from blood, taken in a trial of the OX40 agonist ivuxolimab. The genes are TRBV5-1 and TRBJ2-2; TRBD1 aligns across 9 bases. This clonotype originated in an adult with an advanced solid tumor such as melanoma, head and neck, liver or kidney cancer. CDR3: CASRSTGGLTGELFF. The DNA of the CDR3 is TGCGCCAGCAGGTCGACAGGGGGTCTCACCGGGGAGCTGTTTTTT.